The clone carrying this T cell receptor (beta chain) was seen a few times. The data are from a study of T-cell reconstitution after alpha-beta-depleted transplantation in children. Using unique molecular identifiers, the investigators prepared the TCRbeta library. From the PCR reads, TCRdb called clonotypes with MiXCR, one entry per CDR3 protein. The sample yields about 270,000 distinct CDR3 sequences, about 10% seen once. The CDR3 totals 14 residues. Trimming removed 5 bases from V and 7 bases from J; junction bases left unmatched: 6. The chain combines TRBV12-3 or TRBV12-4 with TRBJ1-5, with 9 bases aligning to TRBD1. The sample here was PBMCs from the stem cell graft donor, taken from the stem cell graft. This clonotype was sampled from a human donor who donated a stem cell graft to a child with SCID. The chain's CDR3 is CASSPGQGRQPQHF. The CDR3 DNA reads as TGTGCCAGCAGTCCCGGACAGGGGCGGCAGCCCCAGCATTTT.